This TCR beta chain was observed in a study of regulatory T cells in long-lasting Graves disease. Points on this clonotype: The antigen remains unidentified.

Time point defined: newly diagnosed GD, antithyroid drugs for less than 3 months. PBMC RNA was the source of the TCR library. Study-level results: Accuracy could have been hurt by small sample size.

iRepertoire HTBI primers and Arm-PCR of CDR3 regions built TCR beta libraries. One entry per CDR3 protein, called by TCRdb with MiXCR from the multiplex PCR reads. The sample has about 370,000 distinct CDR3 sequences; around 15% are singletons. The CDR3 runs 14 residues. With 4 bases removed from V and 5 bases from J, the gap between germline ends came to 12 bases. Germline CDR1 reads MNHEY; CDR2 reads SVGAGI. This TCR was sampled from a female donor with Graves disease. Sample: peripheral blood mononuclear cells (PBMCs), taken at new diagnosis, from a patient treated with antithyroid drugs. V and J are TRBV6-5 and TRBJ1-5; D is perhaps TRBD1 (5 bases). CDR3 nucleotide sequence: TGTGCCAGCAGTTCCAGGGAAGGACATCAGCCCCAGCATTTT. It encodes CASSSREGHQPQHF.